This TCR beta chain was sequenced during a study of T cell responses to AZD1222 COVID-19 vaccine. Study-wide context: It was second doses at about 4 or about 12 weeks that were pooled. Study-level findings and limits: Scientists sampled the repertoires only once the peak T cell response had passed. Only 5 or 6 people who got AZD1222 tested seropositive at baseline. Possibly, clonal diversity was underestimated; donors were largely white British and included more females.

Generated by immunoSEQ multiplex PCR, the TCRdb table keeps only in-frame clones and is missing some. The table records 90,000 to 95,000 clones, more than 70% of them present only once. Trimming pared 5 bases from V and 4 bases from J, leaving 9 bases between. Germline V gene data show CDR1 as SGHTA and CDR2 as FQGTGA. The CDR3 spans 13 residues. As concerns this clone: The antigen is unknown.

The rearrangement links TRBV7-3 to TRBJ1-5, with D uncertain. The sequencing here drew on peripheral blood, taken on day 0 of AZD1222 vaccination. This clonotype originated in an adult in good health. The CDR3 DNA reads as TGTGCCAGCAGCCCCGAACGGAATCAGCCCCAGCATTTT. It codes for CASSPERNQPQHF. The variable domain in full, with the rest retrieved from reference TRBV7-3 and TRBJ1-5, is GAGVSQTPSNKVTEKGKYVELRCDPISGHTALYWYRQSLGQGPEFLIYFQGTGAADDSGLPNDRFFAVRPEGSVSTLKIQRTERGDSAVYLCASSPERNQPQHFGDGTRLSIL.